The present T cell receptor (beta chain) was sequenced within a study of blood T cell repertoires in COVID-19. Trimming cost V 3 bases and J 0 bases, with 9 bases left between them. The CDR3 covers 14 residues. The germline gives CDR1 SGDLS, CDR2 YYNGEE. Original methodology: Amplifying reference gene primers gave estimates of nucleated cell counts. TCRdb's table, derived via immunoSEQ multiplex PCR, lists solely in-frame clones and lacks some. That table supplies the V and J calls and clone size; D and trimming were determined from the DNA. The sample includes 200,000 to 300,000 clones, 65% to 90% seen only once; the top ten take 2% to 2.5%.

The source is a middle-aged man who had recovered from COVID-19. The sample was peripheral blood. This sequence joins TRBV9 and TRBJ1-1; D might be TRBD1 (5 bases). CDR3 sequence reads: CASSAGNMNTEAFF. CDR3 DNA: TGTGCCAGCAGCGCAGGGAATATGAACACTGAAGCTTTCTTT. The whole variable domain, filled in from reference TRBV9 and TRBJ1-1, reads DSGVTQTPKHLITATGQRVTLRCSPRSGDLSVYWYQQSLDQGLQFLIQYYNGEERAKGNILERFSAQQFPDLHSELNLSSLELGDSALYFCASSAGNMNTEAFFGQGTRLTVV.